This T cell receptor (beta chain) derives from a study of somatic mutations in cytotoxic T cells in rheumatoid arthritis. At the level of the study: Blood (roughly 33 ml EDTA) from each patient was taken right after diagnosis, before any treatment. Broader study findings: CD8+ clonality rose with age in rheumatoid arthritis patients, unlike in healthy controls. The clonality of CD8+ T cells was not significantly different between rheumatoid arthritis patients and age-matched healthy controls.

Worth noting for this clone: Its antigen is unidentified.

Assay: immunoSEQ multiplex PCR; the TCRdb copy retains only in-frame clones and omits some. This sample has just under 30,000 clones, with about 88% found just once. The receptor's source is an adult with rheumatoid arthritis. Source material: CD8+ T cells sorted from blood.

The CDR3 region is CASSLALATDTQYF. CDR3 bases: TGTGCCAGCAGCTTGGCCTTGGCGACAGATACGCAGTATTTT. This chain links TRBV5-6 with TRBJ2-3; D unclear. The V gene lost 0 bases and the J gene lost 3 bases, with 8 bases spanning the gap. CDR1 and CDR2 from the germline V gene are SGHDT and YYEEEE. The CDR3 length is 14 residues.